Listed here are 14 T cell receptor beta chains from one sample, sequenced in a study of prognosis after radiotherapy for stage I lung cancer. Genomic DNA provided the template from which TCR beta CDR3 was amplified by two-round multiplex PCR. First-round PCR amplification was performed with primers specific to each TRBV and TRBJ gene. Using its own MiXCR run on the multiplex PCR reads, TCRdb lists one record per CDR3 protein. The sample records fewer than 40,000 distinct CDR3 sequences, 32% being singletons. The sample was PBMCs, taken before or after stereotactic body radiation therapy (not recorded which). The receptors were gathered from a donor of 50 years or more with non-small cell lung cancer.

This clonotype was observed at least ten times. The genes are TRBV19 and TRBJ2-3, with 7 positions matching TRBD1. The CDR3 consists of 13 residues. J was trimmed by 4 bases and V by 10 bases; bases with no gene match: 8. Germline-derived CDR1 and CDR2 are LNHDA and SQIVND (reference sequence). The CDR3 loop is CATQSRGSDTQYF. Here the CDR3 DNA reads TGTGCCACCCAGAGCAGGGGGTCAGATACGCAGTATTTT.

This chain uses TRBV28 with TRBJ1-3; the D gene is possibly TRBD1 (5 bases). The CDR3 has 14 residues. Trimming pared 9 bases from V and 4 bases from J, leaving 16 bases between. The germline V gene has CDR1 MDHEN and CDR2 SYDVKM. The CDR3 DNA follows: TGTGCCAGTTGCAGGGCTCGAATCGGAAACACCATATATTTT. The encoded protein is CASCRARIGNTIYF.

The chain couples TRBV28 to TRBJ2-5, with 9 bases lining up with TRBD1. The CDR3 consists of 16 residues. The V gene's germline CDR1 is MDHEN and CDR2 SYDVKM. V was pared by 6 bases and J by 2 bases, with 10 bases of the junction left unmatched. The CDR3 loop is CASRPGTGRGQETQYF. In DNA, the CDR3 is TGTGCCAGCAGACCAGGGACAGGGAGAGGGCAAGAGACCCAGTACTTC. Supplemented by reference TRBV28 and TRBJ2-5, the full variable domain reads DVKVTQSSRYLVKRTGEKVFLECVQDMDHENMFWYRQDPGLGLRLIYFSYDVKMKEKGDIPEGYSVSREKKERFSLILESASTNQTSMYLCASRPGTGRGQETQYFGPGTRLLVL.

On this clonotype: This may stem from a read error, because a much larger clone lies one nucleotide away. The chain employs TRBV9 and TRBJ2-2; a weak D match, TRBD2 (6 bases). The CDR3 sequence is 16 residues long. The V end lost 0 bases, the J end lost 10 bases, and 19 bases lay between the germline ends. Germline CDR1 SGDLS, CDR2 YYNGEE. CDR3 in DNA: TGTGCCAGCAGCGTAGCAGTTAGCGGATTCACCCTGGAGCTGTTTTTT. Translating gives CASSVAVSGFTLELFF.

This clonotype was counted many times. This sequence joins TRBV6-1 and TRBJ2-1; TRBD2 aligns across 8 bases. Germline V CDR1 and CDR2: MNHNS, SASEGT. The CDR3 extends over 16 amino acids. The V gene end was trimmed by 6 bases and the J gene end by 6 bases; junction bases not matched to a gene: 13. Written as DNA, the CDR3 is TGTGCCAGCAGGACACGGGGGACTAGAGTTTCCAATGAGCAGTTCTTC. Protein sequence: CASRTRGTRVSNEQFF.

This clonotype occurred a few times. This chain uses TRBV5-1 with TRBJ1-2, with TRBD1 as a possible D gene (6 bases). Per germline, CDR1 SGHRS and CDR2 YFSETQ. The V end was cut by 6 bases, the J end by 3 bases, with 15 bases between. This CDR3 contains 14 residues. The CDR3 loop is CASNPGAADYGYTF. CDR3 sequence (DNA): TGCGCCAGCAACCCAGGGGCCGCTGACTATGGCTACACCTTC. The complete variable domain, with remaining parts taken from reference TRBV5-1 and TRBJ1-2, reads KAGVTQTPRYLIKTRGQQVTLSCSPISGHRSVSWYQQTPGQGLQFLFEYFSETQRNKGNFPGRFSGRQFSNSRSEMNVSTLELGDSALYLCASNPGAADYGYTFGSGTRLTVV.

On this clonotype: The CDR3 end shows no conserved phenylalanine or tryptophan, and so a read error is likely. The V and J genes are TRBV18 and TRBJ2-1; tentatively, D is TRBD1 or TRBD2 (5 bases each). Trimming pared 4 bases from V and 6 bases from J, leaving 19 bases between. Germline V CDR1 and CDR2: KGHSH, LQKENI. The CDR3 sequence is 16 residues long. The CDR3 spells CASSLARDRRTNEQFL. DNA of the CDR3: TGTGCCAGCTCACTTGCCCGGGACCGCCGGACCAATGAGCAGTTCCTC.

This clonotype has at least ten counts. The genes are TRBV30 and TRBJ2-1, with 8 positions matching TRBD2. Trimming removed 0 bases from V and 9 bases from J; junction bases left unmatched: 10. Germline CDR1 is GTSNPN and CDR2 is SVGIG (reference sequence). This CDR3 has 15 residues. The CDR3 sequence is CAWSVSSGRVTEQFF. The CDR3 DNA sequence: TGTGCCTGGAGTGTTTCGAGCGGGAGAGTTACTGAGCAGTTCTTC.

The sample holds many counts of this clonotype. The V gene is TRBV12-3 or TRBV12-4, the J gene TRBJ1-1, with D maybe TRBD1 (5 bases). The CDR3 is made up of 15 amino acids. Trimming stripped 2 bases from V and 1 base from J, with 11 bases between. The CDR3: CASSLWGGPNTEAFF. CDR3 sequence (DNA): TGTGCCAGCAGTTTATGGGGCGGACCGAACACTGAAGCTTTCTTT.

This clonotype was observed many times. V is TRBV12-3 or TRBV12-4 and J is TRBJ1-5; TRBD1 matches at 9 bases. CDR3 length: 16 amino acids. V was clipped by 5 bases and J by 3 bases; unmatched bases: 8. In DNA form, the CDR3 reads TGTGCCAGCAGTCCCCGACAGGGGGTGTACAATCAGCCCCAGCATTTT. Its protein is CASSPRQGVYNQPQHF.

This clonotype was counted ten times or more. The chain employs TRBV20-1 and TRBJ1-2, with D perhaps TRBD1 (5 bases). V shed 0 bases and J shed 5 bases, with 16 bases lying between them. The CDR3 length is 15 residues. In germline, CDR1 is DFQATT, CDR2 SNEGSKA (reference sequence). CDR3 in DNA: TGCAGTGCTAGAGATAAGCCATTTAGGGGTTATGGCTACACCTTC. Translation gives CSARDKPFRGYGYTF.

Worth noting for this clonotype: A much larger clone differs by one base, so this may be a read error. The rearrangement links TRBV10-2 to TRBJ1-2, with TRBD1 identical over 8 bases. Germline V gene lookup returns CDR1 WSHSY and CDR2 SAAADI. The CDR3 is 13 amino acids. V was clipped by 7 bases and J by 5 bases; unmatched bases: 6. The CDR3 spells CASIPQGAYGYTF. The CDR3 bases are TGCGCCAGCATCCCGCAGGGGGCGTATGGCTACACCTTC.

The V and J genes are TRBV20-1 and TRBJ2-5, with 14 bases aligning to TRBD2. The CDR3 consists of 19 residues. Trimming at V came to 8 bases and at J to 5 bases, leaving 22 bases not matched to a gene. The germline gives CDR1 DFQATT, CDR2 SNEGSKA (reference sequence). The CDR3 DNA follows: TGCAGTTCAACGACTAGCGGGAGGGCGGACGAAGGAAGCTGTGAGACCCAGTACTTC. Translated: CSSTTSGRADEGSCETQYF.

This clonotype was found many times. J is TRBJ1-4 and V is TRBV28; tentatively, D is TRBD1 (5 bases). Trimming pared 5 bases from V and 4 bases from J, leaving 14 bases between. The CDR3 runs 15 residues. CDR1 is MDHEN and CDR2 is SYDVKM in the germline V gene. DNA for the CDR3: TGTGCCAGCAGTCCCCGGGGCATAGGTAATGAAAAACTGTTTTTT. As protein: CASSPRGIGNEKLFF.